These 17 T cell receptor delta chains originate from one sample sequenced in a study of Vδ1+ human thymocytes. Study-wide results and limits: Highly polyclonal TRG and TRD repertoires with Gaussian CDR3 length distributions appeared in thymus.

Sequences come from RNA converted to cDNA by reverse transcription. Pooled V-gene forward primers with one constant-region reverse primer generated the CDR3 amplicons by multiplex PCR. TCRdb made new clone calls on the multiplex PCR reads using CATT. The sample includes 45,000 to 60,000 delta-chain clones, about 15% of them seen just once. The antigens for these receptors are not known. Source material: Vdelta1+ gamma-delta thymocytes from the thymus. The sample's subset: FACS-sorted CD3+ TCRalphabeta- TCRVdelta1+ TCRVdelta2- thymocytes. These receptors all stem from a girl under two years old who had congenital heart surgery.

The J gene is TRDJ1, the V gene TRDV2, with TRDD3 identical over 7 bases. The CDR3 has 17 amino acids. Per the germline V gene, CDR1 is GEAIGNYY and CDR2 is EKD. V was clipped by 3 bases and J by 0 bases; unmatched bases: 12. CDR3 DNA: TGTGCCTGTGACCCAGGTCTACTGGGGTTTGACACCGATAAACTCATCTTT. Protein: CACDPGLLGFDTDKLIF.

This clone was detected only a few times. J is TRDJ1 and V is TRDV1; TRDD3 matches 7 bases. With V trimmed by 0 bases and J by 1 base, 20 bases remained unmatched. Germline-derived CDR1 and CDR2 are TSWWSYY and QGS. The CDR3 covers 21 residues. The CDR3 here is CALGELVEDWGPPHFTDKLIF. The CDR3 bases are TGTGCTCTTGGGGAACTAGTGGAGGACTGGGGTCCTCCCCATTTCACCGATAAACTCATCTTT.

The chain joins TRDV1 to TRDJ1, with TRDD3 matching 9 bases. The CDR3 is 18 residues long. V lost 0 bases and J lost 8; bases outside the gene matches: 16. Germline V CDR1 and CDR2: TSWWSYY, QGS. The CDR3 nucleotides are TGTGCTCTTGGGGAACTATTACCCAAGTGGGGGATAAAGGGCAAACTCATCTTT. It translates to CALGELLPKWGIKGKLIF.

The chain combines TRDV1 with TRDJ1, with 7 bases that match TRDD3. After removal of 3 bases from V and 0 bases from J, the junction contained 10 bases not matched to a gene. The V gene's germline CDR1 is TSWWSYY and CDR2 QGS. The CDR3 covers 17 residues. This CDR3 is CALGEMGDKPYTDKLIF. The CDR3 DNA reads TGTGCTCTTGGGGAGATGGGGGACAAACCGTACACCGATAAACTCATCTTT.

This sequence joins TRDV2 and TRDJ1; 9 bases match TRDD3. The CDR3 is made up of 22 amino acids. J gave up 0 bases and V 0 bases, and 22 bases lay outside the gene matches. Germline V lookup: CDR1 GEAIGNYY, CDR2 EKD. CDR3 in amino acids: CACDTGGPRPDWGTTDTDKLIF. The CDR3 DNA reads TGTGCCTGTGACACCGGGGGTCCCAGGCCCGACTGGGGGACCACAGACACCGATAAACTCATCTTT.

V is TRDV1 and J is TRDJ1; no clear D gene. Germline CDR1 TSWWSYY, CDR2 QGS. The CDR3 runs 18 residues. V was trimmed by 1 base and J by 0 bases, leaving 18 bases between them. The CDR3 region has the DNA TGTGCTCTTGGGGAACGCCAGTGTAGTCCCCCTTACACCGATAAACTCATCTTT. Amino acid sequence: CALGERQCSPPYTDKLIF.

This clone was detected only a few times. The chain is built from TRDV1 and TRDJ1; 10 bases fit TRDD3. The junction had 29 bases not matched to a gene; V was cut back by 3 bases and J by 4 bases. This CDR3 is 23 amino acids long. Germline V lookup: CDR1 TSWWSYY, CDR2 QGS. CDR3 sequence (DNA): TGTGCTCTTGGGGACCGATATCCTGAGACCCTGTACGGTGGGGGATACCGGGGCGATAAACTCATCTTT. Its translation: CALGDRYPETLYGGGYRGDKLIF.

The chain employs TRDV1 and TRDJ1; 8 nucleotides line up with TRDD3. The germline V gene has CDR1 TSWWSYY and CDR2 QGS. The junction had 10 bases not matched to a gene; V was cut back by 5 bases and J by 2 bases. The CDR3 runs to 16 residues. CDR3 residues: CALGSRGYWGTDKLIF. The CDR3 DNA follows: TGTGCTCTTGGGTCCCGGGGTTACTGGGGGACCGATAAACTCATCTTT.

This clone was seen only once. The rearrangement joins TRDV1 to TRDJ1, with D possibly matching TRDD3 (6 bases). Looked up from germline, CDR1 is TSWWSYY and CDR2 is QGS. V lost 2 bases and J 0 bases, leaving 16 bases between the germline ends. CDR3 length equals 17 residues. Here the CDR3 DNA reads TGTGCTCTTGGGGAAGGGGGGACAGAGACGTACACCGATAAACTCATCTTT. Its protein is CALGEGGTETYTDKLIF.

This clone appeared once. The chain recombines TRDV1 with TRDJ1, with 13 bases lining up with TRDD3. Losses at the gene ends were 5 bases for V and 4 bases for J; bases not matched to a gene: 13. This CDR3 is 18 amino acids long. Germline CDR1 TSWWSYY, CDR2 QGS. This CDR3 is CALGQKLLGDTVGDKLIF. Here the CDR3 DNA reads TGTGCTCTTGGGCAAAAACTACTGGGGGATACGGTGGGCGATAAACTCATCTTT.

This clone was counted between two and nine times. The V and J genes are TRDV1 and TRDJ1; 8 nucleotides agree with TRDD3. With 5 bases clipped from V and 2 bases from J, the junction kept 13 bases outside the gene matches. Germline CDR1 reads TSWWSYY; CDR2 reads QGS. This CDR3 comprises 17 residues. The CDR3 DNA sequence: TGTGCTCTTGGGCCACAAAAACCGCTGGGGGAGACCGATAAACTCATCTTT. It yields the protein CALGPQKPLGETDKLIF.

In the case of this clone: This sample also contains other DNA sequences that code for the same CDR3. The chain links TRDV1 to TRDJ1; 9 bases agree with TRDD3. After removal of 0 bases from V and 0 bases from J, the junction contained 14 bases not matched to a gene. CDR1 is TSWWSYY and CDR2 is QGS in the germline V gene. The CDR3 has 20 residues. CDR3 protein: CALGELGSLGDIPYTDKLIF. The CDR3 DNA follows: TGTGCTCTTGGGGAACTAGGTTCCTTGGGGGATATACCGTACACCGATAAACTCATCTTT.

This chain joins TRDV1 and TRDJ1; D is possibly TRDD3 (5 bases). The CDR3 is 18 amino acids. V was shortened by 0 bases and J by 3 bases, with 20 bases between the two germline ends. Germline V CDR1 and CDR2: TSWWSYY, QGS. CDR3 in amino acids: CALGELQWEVIRPDKLIF. The DNA for the CDR3 is TGTGCTCTTGGGGAACTTCAGTGGGAGGTTATACGCCCCGATAAACTCATCTTT.

The chain has TRDV1 and TRDJ1, with D possibly matching TRDD2 (6 bases). Trimming took off 4 bases at V and 8 bases at J, with 38 bases between the two ends. The V gene's germline CDR1 is TSWWSYY and CDR2 QGS. The CDR3 runs 21 residues. The CDR3 here is CALGGPPLPLGVLLNLSKLIF. CDR3 DNA sequence: TGTGCTCTTGGGGGTCCTCCCCTTCCCCTCGGAGTGCTTTTAAACCTAAGCAAACTCATCTTT.

This clone was counted only a few times. The rearrangement joins TRDV1 to TRDJ1; D is possibly TRDD2 (6 bases). The CDR3 runs 15 residues. Germline CDR1 TSWWSYY, CDR2 QGS. Trimming left V 3 bases short and J 6 bases short, with 17 bases between. CDR3 protein: CALGDLGGLPHKLIF. The CDR3 DNA reads TGTGCTCTTGGGGACCTGGGAGGTCTTCCTCATAAACTCATCTTT.

This clone came up a few times. V gene TRDV1 combines with J gene TRDJ1; 11 bases are a match to TRDD3. This CDR3 spans 19 amino acids. Germline CDR1 and CDR2: TSWWSYY and QGS. V gave up 1 base and J gave up 0 bases; unmatched junction bases: 10. CDR3 sequence reads: CALGEHPHYWGINTDKLIF. The DNA for the CDR3 is TGTGCTCTTGGGGAACATCCCCACTACTGGGGGATAAACACCGATAAACTCATCTTT.

The rearrangement links TRDV1 to TRDJ1, with 7 bases lining up with TRDD3. The CDR3 is 19 amino acids. Germline values: CDR1 TSWWSYY, CDR2 QGS. V dropped 1 base and J dropped 1; count of bases not matched to a gene: 15. The CDR3 loop is CALGERRETGVPTTDKLIF. The CDR3 DNA is TGTGCTCTTGGGGAACGTCGAGAGACTGGGGTTCCGACCACCGATAAACTCATCTTT.